This section outlines one TCR beta chain sequence together with its context. In the study's own analysis: Using reference gene primer amplification, nucleated cell counts were estimated. Assay used: immunoSEQ multiplex PCR; TCRdb lists only in-frame clones, some missing. That table is the source of V, J and clone size, and D and trimming were worked out from the DNA. The sample shows more than 70,000 clones, around nine tenths of them seen only once. The data were obtained in a study of blood T cell repertoires in COVID-19. Study-level information: T cells, B-cell-depleted T cells, or PBMCs provided the cDNA or gDNA that served as material.

In germline, CDR1 is SGHDT, CDR2 YYEEEE. This CDR3 has 13 residues. V was cut by 2 bases and J by 5 bases, with 11 bases left in between. Input material: peripheral blood. The origin of this receptor is a woman at least 80 years old with acute or convalescent COVID-19. This chain connects TRBV5-6 to TRBJ2-7, with D possibly being TRBD1 (6 bases). CDR3 amino acids: CASSFRQGNEQYF. The CDR3 nucleotides are TGTGCCAGCAGCTTCAGGCAGGGGAACGAGCAGTACTTC.